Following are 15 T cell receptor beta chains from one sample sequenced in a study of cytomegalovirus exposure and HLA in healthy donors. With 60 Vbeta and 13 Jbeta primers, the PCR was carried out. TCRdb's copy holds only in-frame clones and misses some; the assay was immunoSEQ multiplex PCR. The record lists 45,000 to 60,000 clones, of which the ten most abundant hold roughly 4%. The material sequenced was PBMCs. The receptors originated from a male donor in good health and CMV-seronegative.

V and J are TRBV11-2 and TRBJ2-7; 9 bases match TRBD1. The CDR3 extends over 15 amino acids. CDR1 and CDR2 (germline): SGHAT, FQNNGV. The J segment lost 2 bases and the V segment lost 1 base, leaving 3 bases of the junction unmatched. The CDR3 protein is CASSLVTGGTYEQYF. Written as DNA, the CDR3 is TGTGCCAGCAGCTTAGTGACAGGGGGAACCTACGAGCAGTACTTC.

DNA for the CDR3: TGCGCCAGCAGCTCCGCTCAGGGGACCGGGGAGCTGTTTTTT. Amino acid sequence: CASSSAQGTGELFF. The chain combines TRBV5-1 with TRBJ2-2; tentatively, D is TRBD1 (6 bases). CDR1 is SGHRS, CDR2 YFSETQ, per germline. The CDR3 is 14 residues long. V gave up 3 bases and J gave up 5 bases, with 11 bases separating them. The full variable domain, its missing parts supplied by reference TRBV5-1 and TRBJ2-2, is KAGVTQTPRYLIKTRGQQVTLSCSPISGHRSVSWYQQTPGQGLQFLFEYFSETQRNKGNFPGRFSGRQFSNSRSEMNVSTLELGDSALYLCASSSAQGTGELFFGEGSRLTVL.

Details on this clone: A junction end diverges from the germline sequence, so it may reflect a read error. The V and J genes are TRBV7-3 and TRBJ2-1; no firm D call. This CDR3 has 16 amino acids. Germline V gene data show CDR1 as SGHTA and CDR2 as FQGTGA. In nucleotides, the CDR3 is TGTGCCAGCAGCTTAGGTAGCCCGAGCTCCGACAATGAGCAGTTCTTC. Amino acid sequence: CASSLGSPSSDNEQFF. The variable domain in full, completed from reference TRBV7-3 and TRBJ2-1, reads GAGVSQTPSNKVTEKGKYVELRCDPISGHTALYWYRQSLGQGPEFLIYFQGTGAADDSGLPNDRFFAVRPEGSVSTLKIQRTERGDSAVYLCASSLGSPSSDNEQFFGPGTRLTVL.

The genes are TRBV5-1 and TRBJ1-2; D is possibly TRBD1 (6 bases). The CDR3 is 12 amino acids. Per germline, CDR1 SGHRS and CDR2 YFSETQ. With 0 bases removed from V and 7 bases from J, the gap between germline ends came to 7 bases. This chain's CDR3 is CASSLDRVGYTF. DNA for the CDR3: TGCGCCAGCAGCTTGGACAGGGTTGGCTACACCTTC.

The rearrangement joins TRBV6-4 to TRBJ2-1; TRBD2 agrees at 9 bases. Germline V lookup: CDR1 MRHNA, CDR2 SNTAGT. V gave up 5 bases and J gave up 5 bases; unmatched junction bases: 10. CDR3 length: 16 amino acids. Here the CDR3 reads CASSHAAGGPDNEQFF. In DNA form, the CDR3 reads TGTGCCAGCAGTCACGCAGCGGGGGGTCCCGACAATGAGCAGTTCTTC.

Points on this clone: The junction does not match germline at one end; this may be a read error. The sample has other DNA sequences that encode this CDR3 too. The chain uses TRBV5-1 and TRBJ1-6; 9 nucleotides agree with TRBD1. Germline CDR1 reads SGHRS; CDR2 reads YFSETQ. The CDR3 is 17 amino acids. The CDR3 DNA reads TGCGCCAGCAGCTTTACAGGGGGCCTGGTCGGAGGATCACCCCTACACTTT. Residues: CASSFTGGLVGGSPLHF.

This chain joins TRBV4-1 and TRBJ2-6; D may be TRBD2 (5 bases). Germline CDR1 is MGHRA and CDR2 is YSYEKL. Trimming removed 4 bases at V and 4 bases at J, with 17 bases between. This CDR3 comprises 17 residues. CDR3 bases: TGCGCCAGCAGCCCCCGAGGGAGAAGTCCCGGGGCCAACGTCCTGACTTTC. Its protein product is CASSPRGRSPGANVLTF.

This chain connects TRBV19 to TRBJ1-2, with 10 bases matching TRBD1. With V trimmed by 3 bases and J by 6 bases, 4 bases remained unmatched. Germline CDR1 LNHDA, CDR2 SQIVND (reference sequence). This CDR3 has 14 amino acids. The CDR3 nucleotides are TGTGCCAGTAGTATGGGACAGGGGATCGATGGCTACACCTTC. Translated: CASSMGQGIDGYTF.

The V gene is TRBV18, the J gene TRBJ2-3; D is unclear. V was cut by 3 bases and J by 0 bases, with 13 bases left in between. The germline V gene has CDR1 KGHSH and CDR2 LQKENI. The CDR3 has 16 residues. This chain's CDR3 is CASSPGPGVSTDTQYF. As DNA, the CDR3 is TGTGCCAGCTCACCGGGCCCCGGCGTTAGCACAGATACGCAGTATTTT.

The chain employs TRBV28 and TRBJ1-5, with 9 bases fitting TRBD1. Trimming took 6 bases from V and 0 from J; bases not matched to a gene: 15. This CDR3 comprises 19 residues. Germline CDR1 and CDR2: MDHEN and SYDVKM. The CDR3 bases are TGTGCCAGCAGAGCAACCGGGACAGGGCGCGAGTATAGCAATCAGCCCCAGCATTTT. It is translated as CASRATGTGREYSNQPQHF.

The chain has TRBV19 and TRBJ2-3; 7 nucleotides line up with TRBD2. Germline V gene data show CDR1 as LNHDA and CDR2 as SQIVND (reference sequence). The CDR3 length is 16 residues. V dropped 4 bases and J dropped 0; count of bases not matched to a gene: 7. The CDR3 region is CASSTDSGSSTDTQYF. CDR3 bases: TGTGCCAGTAGTACTGATAGCGGGTCTAGCACAGATACGCAGTATTTT.

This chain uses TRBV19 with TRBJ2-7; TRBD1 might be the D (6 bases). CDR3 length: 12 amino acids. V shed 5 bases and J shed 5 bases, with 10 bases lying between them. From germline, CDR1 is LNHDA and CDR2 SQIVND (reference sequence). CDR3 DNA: TGTGCCAGTAGTCCCCGGACAGACGAGCAGTACTTC. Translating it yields CASSPRTDEQYF. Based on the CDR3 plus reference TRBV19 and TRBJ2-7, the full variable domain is DGGITQSPKYLFRKEGQNVTLSCEQNLNHDAMYWYRQDPGQGLRLIYYSQIVNDFQKGDIAEGYSVSREKKESFPLTVTSAQKNPTAFYLCASSPRTDEQYFGPGTRLTVT.

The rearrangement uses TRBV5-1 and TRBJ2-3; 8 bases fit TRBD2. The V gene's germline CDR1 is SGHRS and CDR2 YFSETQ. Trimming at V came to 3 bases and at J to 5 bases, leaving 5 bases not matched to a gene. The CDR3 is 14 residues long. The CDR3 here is CASSSAGGGDTQYF. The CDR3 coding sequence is TGCGCCAGCAGCTCGGCGGGAGGTGGAGATACGCAGTATTTT.

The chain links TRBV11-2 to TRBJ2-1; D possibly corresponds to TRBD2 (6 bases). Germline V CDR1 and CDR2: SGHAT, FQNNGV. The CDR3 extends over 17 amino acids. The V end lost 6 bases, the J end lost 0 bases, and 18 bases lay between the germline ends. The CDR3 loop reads CASRKSTWDSSYNEQFF. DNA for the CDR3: TGTGCCAGCAGAAAGTCGACGTGGGACTCCTCCTACAATGAGCAGTTCTTC.

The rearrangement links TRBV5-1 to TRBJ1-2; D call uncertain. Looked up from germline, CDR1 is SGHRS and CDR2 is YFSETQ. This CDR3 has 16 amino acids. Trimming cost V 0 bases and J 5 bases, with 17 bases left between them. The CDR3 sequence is CASSLGGLRSAYGYTF. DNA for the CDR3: TGCGCCAGCAGCTTGGGCGGGTTGCGGTCAGCTTATGGCTACACCTTC.